These 8 T cell receptor beta chains were sequenced from one sample in a study of T cell repertoires in cytomegalovirus infection. Their cognate antigens are unknown. TCRdb reanalysed the reads using MiXCR and keeps one entry per CDR3 protein. The sample lists around 800,000 distinct CDR3 sequences, roughly 33% occurring once. The sequenced sample was cultured CD8+ T cells from PBMCs, obtained from culture after CMV antigen stimulation. The receptors shown here come from a human donor in good health (CMV status not recorded). Some clones in this sample may be carry-over from other donors' samples.

This clonotype was detected a few times. The genes are TRBV27 and TRBJ1-6; the match to TRBD1 covers 7 bases. This CDR3 has 15 residues. From germline, CDR1 is MNHEY and CDR2 SMNVEV (reference sequence). Trimming removed 6 bases from V and 8 bases from J; junction bases left unmatched: 10. The CDR3: CASSAGQTGHSPLHF. The CDR3, as DNA: TGTGCCAGCAGCGCGGGACAGACAGGACATTCACCCCTCCACTTT.

This clonotype has just a few counts. The chain joins TRBV4-1 to TRBJ2-5, with 9 bases aligning to TRBD2. The CDR3 consists of 15 residues. The V segment lost 9 bases and the J segment 4 bases; nucleotides outside the gene matches: 12. Germline loops: CDR1 MGHRA, CDR2 YSYEKL. In DNA, the CDR3 is TGCGCCAGTTCCTCCGGGGAAGCGGGGGGAGAGACCCAGTACTTC. Translated: CASSSGEAGGETQYF.

This chain joins TRBV7-3 and TRBJ2-2; a possible D gene is TRBD2 (7 bases). The CDR3 length is 14 residues. Germline V CDR1 and CDR2: SGHTA, FQGTGA. V was shortened by 5 bases and J by 3 bases, with 10 bases between the two germline ends. The CDR3 loop is CASSGGADTGELFF. The DNA for the CDR3 is TGTGCCAGCAGCGGGGGGGCCGACACCGGGGAGCTGTTTTTT.

This clonotype has only a few counts. DNA of the CDR3: TGTGCCAGCAAAGGAGGGGGCGGACGAAATACGCAGTATTTT. This translates into CASKGGGGRNTQYF. The genes are TRBV6-5 and TRBJ2-3, with a tentative D call TRBD1 (7 bases). Germline V gene data show CDR1 as MNHEY and CDR2 as SVGAGI. V was pared by 7 bases and J by 7 bases, with 18 bases between. The CDR3 is 14 residues long.

The chain is built from TRBV19 and TRBJ1-2; D remains unclear. The CDR3 runs to 13 residues. CDR1 and CDR2 (germline): LNHDA, SQIVND (reference sequence). With 3 bases removed from V and 7 bases from J, the gap between germline ends came to 12 bases. CDR3 protein: CASSIAGGGGYTF. The CDR3 DNA reads TGTGCCAGTAGTATTGCGGGAGGTGGTGGCTACACCTTC.

A few counts support this clonotype. The chain is built from TRBV20-1 and TRBJ2-1; TRBD2 might be the D (7 bases). Germline-derived CDR1 and CDR2 are DFQATT and SNEGSKA (reference sequence). This CDR3 region has 15 residues. Trimming cost V 4 bases and J 2 bases, with 15 bases left between them. Here the CDR3 DNA reads TGCAGTGCTAAGCCCCGGGGGGCGACCTACAATGAGCAGTTCTTC. It specifies CSAKPRGATYNEQFF.

V and J are TRBV6-2 or TRBV6-3 and TRBJ2-3; D call uncertain. V was clipped by 5 bases and J by 5 bases, with 8 bases between them. From germline, CDR1 is MNHEY and CDR2 SVGEGT. The CDR3 totals 12 residues. CDR3 coding DNA: TGTGCCAGCAGTCCGCAGGAAGATACGCAGTATTTT. Its translation is CASSPQEDTQYF.

The rearrangement uses TRBV2 and TRBJ1-2; 9 bases agree with TRBD1. The CDR3 totals 15 residues. J lost 9 bases, V lost 0 bases, and 8 bases had no gene match. Germline CDR1 SNHLY, CDR2 FYNNEI. CDR3 sequence (DNA): TGTGCCAGCAGTGAAGCTACAGGGGGCTTTTATAGCTACACCTTC. This encodes CASSEATGGFYSYTF.